This T cell receptor beta chain is drawn from a study of cytomegalovirus exposure and HLA in healthy donors. This CDR3 region has 15 residues. V was clipped by 4 bases and J by 4 bases, with 17 bases between them. Germline assignment: CDR1 SEHNR and CDR2 FQNEAQ (reference sequence). 60 Vbeta and 13 Jbeta primers were used in PCR. Clones were sequenced by immunoSEQ multiplex PCR, and TCRdb holds only the in-frame ones, with some missing. Seen in this sample are around 200,000 clones; the ten most common clones hold about 1%. This TCR was recovered from a woman between 25 and 40 years old in good health and CMV-seropositive. J is TRBJ2-7 and V is TRBV7-9, with D maybe TRBD2 (5 bases). The sequenced material came from PBMCs. DNA for the CDR3: TGTGCCAGCAGCTCCCCGAGCGGACCGTATTACGAGCAGTACTTC. It encodes CASSSPSGPYYEQYF.